What follows are 24 T cell receptor beta chains derived from one specimen sequenced in a study of shared clonotypes between healthy human individuals. Only in-frame clones appear in the TCRdb table, and some are missing; sequencing was by immunoSEQ multiplex PCR. This table has hundreds of thousands of clones, roughly 79% appearing once. What was sequenced was PBMCs. The receptors were gathered from a woman between 40 and 50 years old in good health. Some clones in this sample may be carry-over from other donors' samples.

V usage is TRBV7-9 and J usage is TRBJ1-2; TRBD1 is a possible D gene (5 bases). Per the germline V gene, CDR1 is SEHNR and CDR2 is FQNEAQ (reference sequence). Trimming took 3 bases from V and 7 from J, leaving 12 bases between them. CDR3 length: 13 residues. CDR3 loop: CASSFGRDSGYTF. The CDR3 DNA is TGTGCCAGCAGCTTCGGCAGGGATAGTGGCTACACCTTC.

The chain carries TRBV21-1 and TRBJ1-5; the table's D call, TRBD1, was not checked against the DNA. TRBV21-1 is deemed a pseudogene. This CDR3 contains 14 residues. The CDR3 DNA is TGTGCCAGCAGCAAAGGGACAGGCAATCAGCCCCAGCATTTT. Protein product: CASSKGTGNQPQHF.

With regard to this clone: A junction end diverges from the germline sequence, so it may reflect a read error. The chain joins TRBV29-1 to TRBJ2-1, with 7 positions matching TRBD2. Germline CDR1 reads SQVTM; CDR2 reads ANQGSEA. The CDR3 has 14 amino acids. The CDR3 here is CSVGREEGYNEQFF. The CDR3, as DNA: TGCAGCGTTGGACGGGAGGAGGGGTACAACGAGCAGTTCTTC.

This clone was recorded a few times. This chain joins TRBV19 and TRBJ2-7, with D perhaps matching TRBD2 (6 bases). The V end was cut by 3 bases, the J end by 6 bases, with 21 bases between. In germline, CDR1 is LNHDA, CDR2 SQIVND (reference sequence). The length of the CDR3 is 16 residues. The CDR3 reads CASSIGAGFGSVEQYF. The CDR3 DNA reads as TGTGCCAGTAGTATTGGGGCAGGGTTCGGGAGTGTCGAGCAGTACTTC.

The V and J genes are TRBV12-5 and TRBJ1-1; D is uncertain. The CDR3 runs 14 residues. CDR1 LGHNT and CDR2 FRNRAP come from the germline V gene. V was trimmed by 1 base and J by 1 base, leaving 7 bases between them. The CDR3 nucleotides are TGTGCTAGTGGTTTGGGCGGGCCGAACACTGAAGCTTTCTTT. This codes for CASGLGGPNTEAFF.

About this clone: This likely traces to a read error, being one base from a far larger clone. Other nucleotide sequences from this sample produce the same CDR3. This rearrangement joins TRBV5-6 to TRBJ1-2, with D possibly matching TRBD1 (5 bases). The CDR3 covers 15 residues. Germline CDR1 and CDR2: SGHDT and YYEEEE. Trimming took 0 bases from V and 3 from J, leaving 12 bases between them. The CDR3 region is CASSLADSYHYGYTF. The CDR3 nucleotides read TGTGCCAGCAGCTTGGCAGACAGTTACCACTATGGCTACACCTTC.

The V and J genes are TRBV5-8 and TRBJ2-3, with TRBD1 matching over 7 bases. The CDR3 consists of 15 residues. V was clipped by 3 bases and J by 0 bases; unmatched bases: 4. CDR1 and CDR2 from the germline V gene are SGHTS and YDEGEE. The CDR3 DNA sequence: TGTGCCAGCAGCTCCGGACAGGCTAGCACAGATACGCAGTATTTT. It yields the protein CASSSGQASTDTQYF.

The V and J genes are TRBV5-1 and TRBJ2-6, with TRBD1 matching over 9 bases. From germline, CDR1 is SGHRS and CDR2 YFSETQ. J lost 7 bases, V lost 2 bases, and 13 bases had no gene match. The CDR3 has 18 residues. CDR3 loop: CASSFKWTGDLRANVLTF. The CDR3 DNA reads TGCGCCAGCAGCTTTAAATGGACAGGGGACCTCCGAGCCAACGTCCTGACTTTC.

A remark on this clone: With a far larger clone one base away, a read error is the likely cause. The CDR3 reads CAWPTGADQPQHF. The DNA for the CDR3 is TGTGCCTGGCCCACAGGGGCCGATCAGCCCCAGCATTTT. V gene TRBV30 combines with J gene TRBJ1-5; 7 nucleotides line up with TRBD1. CDR3 length: 13 amino acids. Germline lookup yields CDR1 GTSNPN and CDR2 SVGIG (reference sequence). V lost 5 bases and J lost 5; bases outside the gene matches: 6.

V gene TRBV19 combines with J gene TRBJ1-5, with TRBD1 matching 8 bases. Trimming took 4 bases from V and 7 from J; bases not matched to a gene: 6. The germline V gene has CDR1 LNHDA and CDR2 SQIVND (reference sequence). This CDR3 has 14 residues. DNA of the CDR3: TGTGCCAGTAGTACAGGGGGCGCAGGCCAGCCCCAGCATTTT. Protein sequence: CASSTGGAGQPQHF.

V gene TRBV4-2 combines with J gene TRBJ2-7, with 9 bases that match TRBD1. This CDR3 has 15 amino acids. Germline CDR1 LGHNA, CDR2 YNFKEQ. V shed 5 bases, J shed 5 bases, and the junction held 10 bases outside the gene matches. For the CDR3, the DNA is TGTGCCAGCAGCGTTAGGGGTACAGGGGGCGACGAGCAGTACTTC. It specifies CASSVRGTGGDEQYF.

The chain is built from TRBV14 and TRBJ1-4; D uncertain. This CDR3 has 14 amino acids. Trimming stripped 1 base from V and 8 bases from J, with 11 bases between. CDR1 is SGHDN, CDR2 FVKESK, per germline. CDR3 bases: TGTGCCAGCAGCCAAGCGAGACGGGGAGAAAAACTGTTTTTT. It encodes CASSQARRGEKLFF. The full variable domain, completed using reference TRBV14 and TRBJ1-4, is EAGVTQFPSHSVIEKGQTVTLRCDPISGHDNLYWYRRVMGKEIKFLLHFVKESKQDESGMPNNRFLAERTGGTYSTLKVQPAELEDSGVYFCASSQARRGEKLFFGSGTQLSVL.

The chain links TRBV9 to TRBJ2-3; 12 positions agree with TRBD2. V was pared by 1 base and J by 1 base, with 4 bases of the junction left unmatched. CDR1 is SGDLS and CDR2 is YYNGEE in the germline V gene. The CDR3 extends over 17 amino acids. The CDR3 protein is CASSVTSGRMGTDTQYF. The CDR3 bases are TGTGCCAGCAGCGTAACTAGCGGGAGGATGGGCACAGATACGCAGTATTTT.

V usage is TRBV5-1 and J usage is TRBJ2-2, with 7 bases fitting TRBD1. Per germline, CDR1 SGHRS and CDR2 YFSETQ. The trim removed 4 bases at V and 4 bases at J, leaving 1 base unmatched. This CDR3 is built from 13 residues. The CDR3 DNA reads TGCGCCAGCAGCCGGGACAGCACCGGGGAGCTGTTTTTT. It is translated as CASSRDSTGELFF.

This clone was seen a handful of times. The chain combines TRBV27 with TRBJ2-2, with TRBD2 matching 7 bases. This CDR3 is built from 16 residues. Looked up from germline, CDR1 is MNHEY and CDR2 is SMNVEV (reference sequence). V trimming: 6 bases; J trimming: 8 bases; junction bases outside the gene matches: 15. CDR3 sequence reads: CASSLRRTSSKGELFF. DNA for the CDR3: TGTGCCAGCAGCTTAAGGCGGACTAGTTCGAAAGGGGAGCTGTTTTTT.

This chain connects TRBV2 to TRBJ1-4; 7 nucleotides agree with TRBD1. CDR1 and CDR2 (germline): SNHLY, FYNNEI. The CDR3 totals 16 residues. Trimming cost V 8 bases and J 0 bases; bases outside gene matches: 9. CDR3 nucleotides: TGTGCCAGCCACCTCCAGCAGGGGGCAACTAATGAAAAACTGTTTTTT. Translating gives CASHLQQGATNEKLFF.

This chain joins TRBV20-1 and TRBJ1-5; D may be TRBD1 (6 bases). Germline V CDR1 and CDR2: DFQATT, SNEGSKA (reference sequence). CDR3 length: 10 amino acids. The V and J ends lost 3 bases and 11 bases respectively, with 8 bases between them. The CDR3 DNA is TGCAGTGCTAGTACAGGGTCCCAGCATTTT. This encodes CSASTGSQHF.

V is TRBV5-1 and J is TRBJ2-1, with unresolved D. The CDR3 covers 13 residues. Trimming stripped 3 bases from V and 4 bases from J, with 8 bases between. Germline CDR1 is SGHRS and CDR2 is YFSETQ. The CDR3: CASSYPQYNEQFF. In nucleotides, the CDR3 is TGCGCCAGCAGCTACCCACAATACAATGAGCAGTTCTTC.

The CDR3 loop is CAWSSLGPPLNTEAFF. DNA of the CDR3: TGTGCCTGGAGCTCCTTAGGTCCCCCATTGAACACTGAAGCTTTCTTT. The chain couples TRBV30 to TRBJ1-1; D not certain. Trimming pared 3 bases from V and 0 bases from J, leaving 17 bases between. The CDR3 runs to 16 residues. The V gene's germline CDR1 is GTSNPN and CDR2 SVGIG (reference sequence).

The chain links TRBV27 to TRBJ2-3, with 13 bases fitting TRBD2. CDR1 and CDR2 from the germline V gene are MNHEY and SMNVEV (reference sequence). Losses at the gene ends were 5 bases for V and 0 bases for J; bases not matched to a gene: 8. There are 18 residues in the CDR3. DNA for the CDR3: TGTGCCAGCAGTGCCCGACTAGCGGGAGGAACTAGCACAGATACGCAGTATTTT. Translation gives CASSARLAGGTSTDTQYF.

The chain links TRBV2 to TRBJ1-4, with 7 bases that match TRBD1. Germline CDR1 and CDR2: SNHLY and FYNNEI. The length of the CDR3 is 15 residues. Trimming at V came to 4 bases and at J to 5 bases, leaving 7 bases not matched to a gene. The CDR3 reads CASSARDRPNEKLFF. As DNA, the CDR3 is TGTGCCAGCAGTGCCCGGGACAGACCGAATGAAAAACTGTTTTTT.

In this sample, this clone turned up once. This may be a read error: a much more frequent sequence differs by one nucleotide. The J gene is TRBJ2-7, the V gene TRBV9; 9 bases are shared with TRBD1. With 4 bases clipped from V and 3 bases from J, the junction kept 5 bases outside the gene matches. CDR1 SGDLS and CDR2 YYNGEE come from the germline V gene. The CDR3 extends over 14 amino acids. The CDR3 spells CASSSRQGVYEQYF. CDR3 DNA sequence: TGTGCCAGCAGCTCGCGACAGGGGGTCTACGAGCAGTACTTC.

For the CDR3, the DNA is TGTGCCAGCAGCCCCGTGATCCGTGGGGATACGCAGTATTTT. It encodes CASSPVIRGDTQYF. The gene calls are TRBV7-9 and TRBJ2-3; D unclear. Germline V gene sequence: CDR1 SEHNR, CDR2 FQNEAQ (reference sequence). The CDR3 sequence is 14 residues long. V lost 5 bases and J 6 bases, leaving 15 bases between the germline ends.

Note on this clone: A far bigger clonotype differs at one base, so this is likely a read error. The CDR3 reads CASSFLGCTGELFF. The DNA of the CDR3 is TGTGCCAGCAGTTTTTTGGGTTGCACCGGGGAGCTGTTTTTT. The rearrangement joins TRBV28 to TRBJ2-2; D is ambiguous. Germline V lookup: CDR1 MDHEN, CDR2 SYDVKM. The CDR3 runs to 14 residues. The V end lost 3 bases, the J end lost 4 bases, and 9 bases lay between the germline ends.